The sequence of this T cell receptor beta chain was determined in a study of cytomegalovirus exposure and HLA in healthy donors. V shed 7 bases and J 5 bases; nucleotides not matched to a gene: 15. CDR1 and CDR2 (germline): MNHEY, SMNVEV (reference sequence). The CDR3 covers 16 residues. Measured with immunoSEQ multiplex PCR; TCRdb has only the in-frame clones, and not every one. The sample consists of roughly 350,000 clones, roughly 85% of them appearing once. About this clone itself: Its specificity is unknown.

Study results and caveats: Cytomegalovirus-associated status was assigned to about 170 TCR beta chains. The classifier was said to identify cytomegalovirus status with high specificity and sensitivity.

Separate from the approximately 700-subject first cohort was the 120-subject validation cohort, to which the donors belonged. This sequence was found in a woman aged 18 to 35 in good health and CMV-seronegative. This chain links TRBV27 with TRBJ2-5; 8 bases are shared with TRBD2. The specimen sequenced was PBMCs. The CDR3 here is CASKTTEREYWETQYF. The CDR3 region has the DNA TGTGCCAGCAAAACAACCGAGCGGGAGTACTGGGAGACCCAGTACTTC.